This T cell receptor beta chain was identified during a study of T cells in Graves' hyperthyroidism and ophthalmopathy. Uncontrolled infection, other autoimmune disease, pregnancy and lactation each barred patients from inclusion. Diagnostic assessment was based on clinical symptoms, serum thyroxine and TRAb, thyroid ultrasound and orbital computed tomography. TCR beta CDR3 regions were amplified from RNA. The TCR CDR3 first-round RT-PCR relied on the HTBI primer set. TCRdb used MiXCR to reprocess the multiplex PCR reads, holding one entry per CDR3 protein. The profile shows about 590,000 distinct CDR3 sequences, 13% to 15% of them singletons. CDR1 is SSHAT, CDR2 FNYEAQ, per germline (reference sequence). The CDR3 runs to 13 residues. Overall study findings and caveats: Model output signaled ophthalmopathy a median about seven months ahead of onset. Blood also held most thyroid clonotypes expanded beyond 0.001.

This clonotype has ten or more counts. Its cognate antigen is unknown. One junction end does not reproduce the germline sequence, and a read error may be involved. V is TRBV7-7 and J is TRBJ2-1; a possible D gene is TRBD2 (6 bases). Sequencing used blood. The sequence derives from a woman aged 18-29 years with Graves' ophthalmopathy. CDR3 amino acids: CASSLLPTREQFF. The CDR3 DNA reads TGTGCTAGCAGCTTATTACCGACTAGAGAGCAGTTCTTC.